This record covers a single TCR beta chain. The junction does not match germline at one end; this may be a read error. Germline V gives CDR1 MNHEY, CDR2 SVGEGT. This CDR3 region has 14 residues. TCRdb re-called the RACE reads with MiXCR, one entry per CDR3 protein. The data hold around 77,000 distinct CDR3 sequences, with 9.8% observed a single time. This entry belongs to a study of human T cells and chemical hapten exposure. Overall study: The patient population, which was mostly female, had alopecia areata, totalis or universalis.

This sample's time point: patch test 1, 2 weeks after DPC sensitization. Treatment in this sample: therapeutic diphenylcyclopropenone sensitization with weekly scalp DPC. Sequenced here: whole blood, sampled in connection with sensitization to the hapten diphenylcyclopropenone (DPC). The TCR comes from a woman aged 40 to 49 with alopecia areata. Some clones in this sample may be carry-over from other donors' samples. The chain employs TRBV6-2 or TRBV6-3 and TRBJ2-5, with D maybe TRBD1 (5 bases). CDR3 protein: CASSSVGVQEIQYF. CDR3 DNA sequence: TGTGCCAGCAGTTCGGTAGGGGTCCAAGAGATCCAGTACTTC.